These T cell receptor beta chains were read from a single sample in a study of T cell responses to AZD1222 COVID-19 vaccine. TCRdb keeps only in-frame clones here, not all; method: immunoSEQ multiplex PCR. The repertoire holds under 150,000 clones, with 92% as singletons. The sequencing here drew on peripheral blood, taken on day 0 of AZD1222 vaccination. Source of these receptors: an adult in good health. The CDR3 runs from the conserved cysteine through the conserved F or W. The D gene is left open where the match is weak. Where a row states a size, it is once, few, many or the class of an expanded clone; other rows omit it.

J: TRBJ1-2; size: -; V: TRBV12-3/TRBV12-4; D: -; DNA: TGTGCCAGCAGTTTATCGAGGTGGGCCCCTCCCACCTTC; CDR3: CASSLSRWAPPTF
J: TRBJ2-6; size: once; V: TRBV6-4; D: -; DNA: TGTGCCAGCAGTGTGGGGTCCGGGGCCAACGTCCTGACTTTC; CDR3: CASSVGSGANVLTF
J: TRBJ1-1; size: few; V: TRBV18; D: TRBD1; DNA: TGTGCCAGCTCACCGGGACAGGGAGGGAGCCTAAACAATGAAGCTTTCTTT; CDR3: CASSPGQGGSLNNEAFF
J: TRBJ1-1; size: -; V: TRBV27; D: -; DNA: TGTGCCAGCAGTCCTAGAGAAATGGGGGGTGGTGAAGCTTTCTTT; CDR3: CASSPREMGGGEAFF
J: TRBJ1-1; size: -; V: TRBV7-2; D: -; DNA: TGTGCCAGCAGCTCCTCGGGGGGGAGGGAGGCTTTCTTT; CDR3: CASSSSGGREAFF
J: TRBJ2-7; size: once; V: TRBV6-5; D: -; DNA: TGTGCCAGCAGTTACTCGACCGCGGCCTACGAGCAGTACTTC; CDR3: CASSYSTAAYEQYF
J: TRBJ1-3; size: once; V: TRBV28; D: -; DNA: TGTGCCAGCAGTTTAGTCGCAGGGTTTGGAAACACCATATATTTT; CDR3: CASSLVAGFGNTIYF
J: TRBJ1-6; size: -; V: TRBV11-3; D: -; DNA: TGTGCCAGCAGCTCCCTACCCAGGGGACCACCCCTCCACTTT; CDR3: CASSSLPRGPPLHF
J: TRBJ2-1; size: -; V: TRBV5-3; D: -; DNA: TGTGCCAGAAGCTTGGTTGCACCAGAATACAATGAGCAGTTCTTC; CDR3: CARSLVAPEYNEQFF
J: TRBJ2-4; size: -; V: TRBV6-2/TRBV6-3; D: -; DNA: TGTGCCAGCGGCCCCTCTGGGGCCAAAAACATTCAGTACTTC; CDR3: CASGPSGAKNIQYF
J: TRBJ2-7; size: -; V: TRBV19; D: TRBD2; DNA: TGTGCCAGTAGATTGGCGGGACTAGCGGATCCTAAAGAGTACTTC; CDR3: CASRLAGLADPKEYF
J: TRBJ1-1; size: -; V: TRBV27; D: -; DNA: TGTGCCAGCAGTTTATCCCAGGGCACTGAAGCTTTCTTT; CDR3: CASSLSQGTEAFF
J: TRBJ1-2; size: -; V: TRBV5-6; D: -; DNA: TGTGCCAGCATTCCGGTAGGAGCTAACTATGGCTACACCTTC; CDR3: CASIPVGANYGYTF
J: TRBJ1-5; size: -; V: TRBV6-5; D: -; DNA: TGTGCCAGCAGTACCCGGTCCCTTGTGACCCAGCATTTT; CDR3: CASSTRSLVTQHF
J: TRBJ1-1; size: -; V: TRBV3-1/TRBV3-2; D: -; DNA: TGTGCCAGCAGCCGAACATCCGAAGCTTTCTTT; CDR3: CASSRTSEAFF
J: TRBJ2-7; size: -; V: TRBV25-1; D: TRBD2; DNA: TGTGCCAGCAGGGCTGCTAGCGGGAGTTCCTACGAGCAGTACTTC; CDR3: CASRAASGSSYEQYF
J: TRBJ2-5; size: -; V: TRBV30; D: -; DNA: TGTGCCTGGAGTGTACTGAGGAGGTCCCAAGAGACCCAGTACTTC; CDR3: CAWSVLRRSQETQYF
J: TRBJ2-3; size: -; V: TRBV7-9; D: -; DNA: TGTGCCAGCAGCGTCTCTACGGGAGATACGCAGTATTTT; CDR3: CASSVSTGDTQYF
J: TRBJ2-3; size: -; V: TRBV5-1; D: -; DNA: TGCGCCAGCAGCGAATTGTTACATTCAGATACGCAGTATTTT; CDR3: CASSELLHSDTQYF
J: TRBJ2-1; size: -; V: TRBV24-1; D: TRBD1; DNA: TGTGCCACCAGTGATGGGACAGGGAGGCACTACAATGAGCAGTTCTTC; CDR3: CATSDGTGRHYNEQFF
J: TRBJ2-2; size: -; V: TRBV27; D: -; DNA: TGTGCCAGCAGTTTAGGAGTTCGGGGGGAGCTGTTTTTT; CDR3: CASSLGVRGELFF
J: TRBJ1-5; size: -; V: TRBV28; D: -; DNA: TGTGCCAGCAGTCAGGGCGGGCTGAAAAATCAGCCCCAGCATTTT; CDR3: CASSQGGLKNQPQHF
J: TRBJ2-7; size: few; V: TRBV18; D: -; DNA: TGTGCCAGCTCACCACAGGGCAACGAGCAGTACTTC; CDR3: CASSPQGNEQYF
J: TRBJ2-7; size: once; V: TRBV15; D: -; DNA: TGTGCCACCAGCAGAGGACAGGAGTTCTACGAGCAGTACTTC; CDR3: CATSRGQEFYEQYF
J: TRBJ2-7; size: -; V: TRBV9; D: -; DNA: TGTGCCAGCAGCGTAGAACCTCGATCCTACGAGCAGTACTTC; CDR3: CASSVEPRSYEQYF
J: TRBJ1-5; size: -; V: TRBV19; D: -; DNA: TGTGCCAGTAGCCCCGGGGGTGGCAATCAGCCCCAGCATTTT; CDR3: CASSPGGGNQPQHF
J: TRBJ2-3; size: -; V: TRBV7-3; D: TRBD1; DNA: TGTGCCAGCAGCTCCCGGGACAGGGCGGGAGATACGCAGTATTTT; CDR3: CASSSRDRAGDTQYF
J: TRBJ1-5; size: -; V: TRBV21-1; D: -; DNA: TGTGCCAGCAGCAAAGGGGTCTCAGGGGTGGCATGGACGGGGAATCAGCCCCAGCATTTT; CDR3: CASSKGVSGVAWTGNQPQHF
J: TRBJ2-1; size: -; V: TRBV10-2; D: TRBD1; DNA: TGCGCCAGCAGGGAGGTGCGGGACAGGTACAATGAGCAGTTCTTC; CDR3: CASREVRDRYNEQFF
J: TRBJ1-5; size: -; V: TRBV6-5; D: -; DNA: TGTGCCAGCAGTTACTTGAGGGGCCAGCCCCAGCATTTT; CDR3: CASSYLRGQPQHF
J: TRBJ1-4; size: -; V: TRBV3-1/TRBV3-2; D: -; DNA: TGTGCCAGCAGCCAAGCGGGGACTAATGAAAAACTGTTTTTT; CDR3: CASSQAGTNEKLFF
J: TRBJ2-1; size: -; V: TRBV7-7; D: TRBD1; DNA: TGTGCCAGCAGCGAGGGGACAGGGAGGAATGAGCAGTTCTTC; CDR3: CASSEGTGRNEQFF
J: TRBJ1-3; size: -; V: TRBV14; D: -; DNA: TGTGCCAGCAGCGGCGACAGGTACTCTGGAAACACCATATATTTT; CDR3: CASSGDRYSGNTIYF
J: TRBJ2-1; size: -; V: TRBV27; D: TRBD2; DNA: TGTGCCAGCAGTTTACCTGGACTAGCGGGAGTCAATGAGCAGTTCTTC; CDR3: CASSLPGLAGVNEQFF
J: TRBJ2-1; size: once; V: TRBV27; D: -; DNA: TGTGCCAGCAGTTCGCCGCGAGGGCCCCACTCCTACAATGAGCAGTTCTTC; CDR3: CASSSPRGPHSYNEQFF
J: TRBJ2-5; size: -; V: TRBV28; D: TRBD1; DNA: TGTGCCAGCAGTCCAAGACGGACAGGGGTTTATCGAGAGACCCAGTACTTC; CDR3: CASSPRRTGVYRETQYF
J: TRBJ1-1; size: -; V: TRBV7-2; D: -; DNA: TGTGCCAGCAGCTTAGCGGCCCAGGCGAACACTGAAGCTTTCTTT; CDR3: CASSLAAQANTEAFF
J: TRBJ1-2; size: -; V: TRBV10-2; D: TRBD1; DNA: TGCGCCAGCAGGGGGACAGGGGCTAACTATGGCTACACCTTC; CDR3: CASRGTGANYGYTF
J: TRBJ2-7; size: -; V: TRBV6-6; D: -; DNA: TGTGCCAGCAGTTTCTCGTCCACACCCGCCTACGAGCAGTACTTC; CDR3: CASSFSSTPAYEQYF
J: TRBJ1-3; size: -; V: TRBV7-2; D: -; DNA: TGTGCCAGCAGCTTAGTAAGCAGCGGAAACACCATATATTTT; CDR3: CASSLVSSGNTIYF
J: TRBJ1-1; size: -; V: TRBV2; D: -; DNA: TGTGCCAGCAGCCTGGGGGGAGAAACTGAAGCTTTCTTT; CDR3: CASSLGGETEAFF
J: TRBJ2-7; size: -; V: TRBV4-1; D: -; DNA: TGCGCCAGCAGCCAAGGGAGGTTGGGGGCGGCTTCCGACGAGCAGTACTTC; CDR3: CASSQGRLGAASDEQYF
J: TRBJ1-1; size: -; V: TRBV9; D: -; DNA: TGTGCCAGCAGCGCCCAAGGGGGGAACACTGAAGCTTTCTTT; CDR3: CASSAQGGNTEAFF
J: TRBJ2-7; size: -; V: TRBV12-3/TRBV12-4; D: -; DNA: TGTGCCAGCAGTTTGTCCAATTACGAGCAGTACTTC; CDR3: CASSLSNYEQYF
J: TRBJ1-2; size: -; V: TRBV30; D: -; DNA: TGTGCCTGGAGACCAGGACACCATCCTAACTATGGCTACACCTTC; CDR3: CAWRPGHHPNYGYTF
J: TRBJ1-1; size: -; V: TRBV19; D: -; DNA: TGTGCCAGCTCGGTTGGTTTCGACACTGAAGCTTTCTTT; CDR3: CASSVGFDTEAFF
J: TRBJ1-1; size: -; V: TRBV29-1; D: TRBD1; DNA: TGCAGCGTGAGCAGGGGGCGGGGGACCACTGAAGCTTTCTTT; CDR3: CSVSRGRGTTEAFF
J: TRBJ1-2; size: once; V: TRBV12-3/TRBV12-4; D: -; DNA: TGTGCCAGCTCAATGGGGGGTGGCTACACCTTC; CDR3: CASSMGGGYTF
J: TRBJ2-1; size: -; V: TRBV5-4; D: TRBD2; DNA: TGTGCCAGCAGCTTGGGGGGTTCTAGCGGGGGCCGCATCTTTAATGAGCAGTTCTTC; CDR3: CASSLGGSSGGRIFNEQFF
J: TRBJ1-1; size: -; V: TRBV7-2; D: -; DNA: TGTGCCAGCAGCGCCAGACCAATGATGAACACTGAAGCTTTCTTT; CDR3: CASSARPMMNTEAFF